This T cell receptor (beta chain) is from a study of OX40 agonist ivuxolimab in advanced cancers. Study-wide context: Partial responses, seen in three patients, involved one hepatocellular carcinoma and two cutaneous melanomas. Study results and caveats: Antigens targeted by the expanded peripheral T cells were not determined.

This clone appeared once. Its antigen is undetermined. Produced via immunoSEQ multiplex PCR; TCRdb's table is partial and in-frame only. The sample comprises roughly 70,000 clones, around 80% of which are singletons, and approximately 6.8% rests with the top ten. V lost 0 bases, J lost 2 bases, and 6 bases stayed unmatched. CDR1 and CDR2 (germline): SGHRS, YFSETQ. CDR3 length equals 18 residues. The sample was CD4+ or CD8+ T cells sorted from blood, taken in a trial of the OX40 agonist ivuxolimab. This clonotype originated in an adult with an advanced solid tumor such as melanoma, head and neck, liver or kidney cancer. J is TRBJ2-2 and V is TRBV5-1, with TRBD1 matching over 11 bases. The CDR3 region has the DNA TGCGCCAGCAGCTTGGGCCGTGGGACAGGGGGAAACACCGGGGAGCTGTTTTTT. As protein: CASSLGRGTGGNTGELFF.